The clone carrying this T cell receptor (beta chain) was counted between two and nine times. As yet, its antigen is unknown. J gave up 8 bases and V 3 bases, and 9 bases lay outside the gene matches. Germline V lookup: CDR1 DFQATT, CDR2 SNEGSKA (reference sequence). CDR3 length: 16 residues. These data are taken from a study of CD8+CD57+ T cells in acquired aplastic anemia. Study-level background: Sorted CD4+ and CD8+ cells yielded roughly 3.4 ug of DNA on average. Findings and limits, study-wide: Patients and controls shared about 30 CD8+ CDR3 sequences. Simpson's diversity of CD8+ cells was not significantly different in patients compared with controls.

For CDR3 and TCR beta VDJ profiling, genomic DNA was the template used. TCRdb called the reads again in MiXCR, with one record for every CDR3 protein. This table holds 100,000 to 150,000 distinct CDR3 sequences, about 48% found once. Sequencing was done on a sample of sorted CD4+, CD8+, or CD8+CD57+ T cells (not recorded which) from PBMCs. The V and J genes are TRBV20-1 and TRBJ1-6; 11 bases fit TRBD1. The clonotype originates from a human donor in good health, serving as a control. The CDR3 DNA reads as TGCAGTGCTAGCGACCGGGACAGGGGGAAAGATTCACCCCTCCACTTT. It translates to CSASDRDRGKDSPLHF.